These 21 T cell receptor beta chains were all obtained from the same sample, sequenced in a study of T cells in localized non-small cell lung cancer. The method was immunoSEQ multiplex PCR; TCRdb's version includes in-frame clones alone and lacks a portion of them. The top ten clones hold 4.8% of a sample with several thousand clones, roughly 15% of them seen once. Sequences were derived from normal lung tissue next to the tumor, sampled before any cancer treatment. The source is a male donor at least 60 years old with stage II squamous cell lung carcinoma.

This clone was detected only a few times. The V call is TRBV11-3, the J call TRBJ2-7; D possibly matches TRBD1 or TRBD2 (5 bases each). The CDR3 is 14 residues long. Germline values: CDR1 SGHNT, CDR2 YENEEA. The V gene lost 0 bases and the J gene lost 5 bases, with 11 bases spanning the gap. The CDR3: CASSLDWDRHEQYF. CDR3 bases: TGTGCCAGCAGCTTAGATTGGGACCGGCACGAGCAGTACTTC.

This chain links TRBV6-8 with TRBJ2-6; D is unclear. Germline V gene data show CDR1 as MNHGY and CDR2 as SAAAGT. With 8 bases removed from V and 4 bases from J, the gap between germline ends came to 18 bases. This CDR3 comprises 16 residues. CDR3 sequence reads: CASSRAIPLGANVLTF. The CDR3 nucleotides read TGTGCCAGCTCCCGGGCCATACCTCTCGGGGCCAACGTCCTGACTTTC.

In its sample, this clone ranks as medium-sized (0.01 to 0.1%). CDR3 DNA sequence: TGTGCCACCAGTTCAGACAGGGGGCTCGGAAACACCATATATTTT. Protein sequence: CATSSDRGLGNTIYF. The J gene is TRBJ1-3, the V gene TRBV15; 10 bases align to TRBD1. The V and J ends lost 6 bases and 4 bases, in that order; junction bases with no gene match: 6. The CDR3 has 15 amino acids. Germline V gene data show CDR1 as LNHNV and CDR2 as YYDKDF (reference sequence).

By share, this clone counts as medium-sized. This chain uses TRBV28 with TRBJ2-6; D gene ambiguous. V lost 7 bases, J lost 4 bases, and 8 bases lay in between. CDR3 length equals 13 residues. Germline V lookup: CDR1 MDHEN, CDR2 SYDVKM. The CDR3 sequence is CASISAGANVLTF. The CDR3 bases are TGTGCCAGCATTTCAGCCGGGGCCAACGTCCTGACTTTC.

This clone has a handful of counts. The genes are TRBV6-8 and TRBJ2-7, with 9 positions matching TRBD1. The CDR3 is 15 residues long. Germline lookup yields CDR1 MNHGY and CDR2 SAAAGT. With 6 bases clipped from V and 2 bases from J, the junction kept 8 bases outside the gene matches. The CDR3 coding sequence is TGTGCCAGCAGCAAACAGGGGGCAAGTACCTACGAGCAGTACTTC. This translates into CASSKQGASTYEQYF.

This clone is labeled as medium-sized. The chain carries TRBV9 and TRBJ1-1; D remains ambiguous. V lost 4 bases to trimming and J lost 5 bases, with 18 bases between them. CDR1 and CDR2 from the germline V gene are SGDLS and YYNGEE. The CDR3 runs to 15 residues. Written as DNA, the CDR3 is TGTGCCAGCAGCCCTGAGGAGGGCCCGAGGACTGAAGCTTTCTTT. As protein: CASSPEEGPRTEAFF.

This clone was detected a few times. The V and J genes are TRBV6-7 and TRBJ2-3; no definite D call. TRBV6-7 is sorted into the ORF group, with uncertain function. V was cut by 2 bases and J by 5 bases, with 2 bases left in between. This CDR3 is built from 11 residues. As DNA, the CDR3 is TGTGCCAGCAGTTACGGAGATACGCAGTATTTT. This encodes CASSYGDTQYF.

This clone was recorded a few times. The chain carries TRBV11-3 and TRBJ1-4, with a weak D call TRBD1 (6 bases). Trimming cost V 0 bases and J 7 bases, with 12 bases left between them. This CDR3 contains 15 residues. From germline, CDR1 is SGHNT and CDR2 YENEEA. The CDR3 nucleotides are TGTGCCAGCAGCTTAGACCAGGGGCGGTTTGAAAAACTGTTTTTT. It translates to CASSLDQGRFEKLFF. Variable domain in full (rest from reference TRBV11-3 and TRBJ1-4): EAGVVQSPRYKIIEKKQPVAFWCNPISGHNTLYWYLQNLGQGPELLIRYENEEAVDDSQLPKDRFSAERLKGVDSTLKIQPAELGDSAVYLCASSLDQGRFEKLFFGSGTQLSVL.

The rearrangement joins TRBV6-8 to TRBJ1-2; no definite D call. Germline CDR1 and CDR2: MNHGY and SAAAGT. Trimming took off 0 bases at V and 6 bases at J, with 11 bases between the two ends. The CDR3 runs to 14 residues. Here the CDR3 reads CASSYSSSANGYTF. CDR3 nucleotide sequence: TGTGCCAGCAGTTACTCTTCGAGTGCCAATGGCTACACCTTC.

The table lists this clone with a few counts. The CDR3 region is CASSYHSNGETQYF. As DNA, the CDR3 is TGTGCCAGCAGTTACCACTCAAACGGGGAGACCCAGTACTTC. The chain combines TRBV6-8 with TRBJ2-5; D gene ambiguous. The CDR3 spans 14 residues. The V and J ends lost 2 bases and 5 bases respectively, with 12 bases between them. In germline, CDR1 is MNHGY, CDR2 SAAAGT.

This clone has more than one count but fewer than ten. This chain connects TRBV7-1 to TRBJ2-1; a weak D match, TRBD2 (6 bases). TRBV7-1 falls under the ORF class, with uncertain function. CDR3 length: 13 amino acids. The V end lost 6 bases, the J end lost 10 bases, and 16 bases lay between the germline ends. The CDR3 bases are TGTGCCAGCAGTCCGACAACCGCGGGAGAGCAGTTCTTC. It is translated as CASSPTTAGEQFF.

This clone was picked up a small number of times. In nucleotides, the CDR3 is TGTGCCAGCAGCTTACGCCGACTAGCGGGGGTAGGGGATACGCAGTATTTT. Encoded protein: CASSLRRLAGVGDTQYF. The chain combines TRBV11-3 with TRBJ2-3, with TRBD2 matching over 12 bases. Germline CDR1 is SGHNT and CDR2 is YENEEA. The CDR3 covers 17 residues. The trim removed 2 bases at V and 6 bases at J, leaving 9 bases unmatched.

This clone has more than one count but fewer than ten. This chain joins TRBV19 and TRBJ2-5, with 11 bases matching TRBD1. Germline V gene sequence: CDR1 LNHDA, CDR2 SQIVND (reference sequence). Losses at the gene ends were 5 bases for V and 4 bases for J; bases not matched to a gene: 9. This CDR3 spans 16 amino acids. CDR3 in DNA: TGTGCCAGTAGTGCTTCTGCCGGGACAGGGGGAGAGACCCAGTACTTC. Its protein product is CASSASAGTGGETQYF. The variable domain in full, completed from reference TRBV19 and TRBJ2-5, reads DGGITQSPKYLFRKEGQNVTLSCEQNLNHDAMYWYRQDPGQGLRLIYYSQIVNDFQKGDIAEGYSVSREKKESFPLTVTSAQKNPTAFYLCASSASAGTGGETQYFGPGTRLLVL.

Judged by abundance, this clone is medium-sized. The chain has TRBV9 and TRBJ2-1; the D gene is possibly TRBD2 (5 bases). Germline V gene data show CDR1 as SGDLS and CDR2 as YYNGEE. The CDR3 consists of 15 residues. V lost 4 bases and J lost 4, with 15 bases in between. The CDR3 sequence is CASSLEVASYNEQFF. The DNA for the CDR3 is TGTGCCAGCAGCCTGGAAGTAGCGTCTTACAATGAGCAGTTCTTC.

Judged by abundance, this clone is medium-sized (0.01 to 0.1%). The chain uses TRBV11-3 and TRBJ2-1, with D possibly being TRBD2 (6 bases). V dropped 3 bases and J dropped 5 bases, with 14 bases sitting between them. The CDR3 is made up of 15 amino acids. The germline gives CDR1 SGHNT, CDR2 YENEEA. As DNA, the CDR3 is TGTGCCAGCAGCTTGAGCGGGTGGGGTAACAATGAGCAGTTCTTC. This encodes CASSLSGWGNNEQFF.

Relative to its sample, this clone is medium-sized. Written as DNA, the CDR3 is TGTGCCAGCAGTGTCGGCCGGTCCGAGACCCAGTACTTC. This sequence encodes CASSVGRSETQYF. The V call is TRBV7-2, the J call TRBJ2-5; D not certain. This CDR3 spans 13 amino acids. V lost 6 bases and J 5 bases, leaving 13 bases between the germline ends. Germline CDR1 and CDR2: SGHTA and FQGNSA.

CDR3 sequence (DNA): TGTGCCAGCAGACAGGGGGGGGGCAATGAGCAGTTCTTC. Protein: CASRQGGGNEQFF. The V gene is TRBV6-8, the J gene TRBJ2-1, with D perhaps TRBD1 (8 bases). Germline-derived CDR1 and CDR2 are MNHGY and SAAAGT. The CDR3 has 13 residues. V lost 6 bases and J lost 6, with 12 bases in between.

CDR3 sequence: CASSDRYGEQFF. The CDR3, as DNA: TGTGCCAGCAGTGACCGATACGGTGAGCAGTTCTTC. V is TRBV6-8 and J is TRBJ2-1; D unclear. CDR3 length: 12 residues. V lost 5 bases and J lost 9, with 11 bases in between. From germline, CDR1 is MNHGY and CDR2 SAAAGT.

The chain combines TRBV6-8 with TRBJ2-2; D possibly corresponds to TRBD1 (6 bases). Trimming removed 5 bases at V and 1 base at J, with 8 bases between. Germline V gives CDR1 MNHGY, CDR2 SAAAGT. CDR3 size: 14 residues. CDR3 in DNA: TGTGCCAGCAGTACGGGACAGAACACCGGGGAGCTGTTTTTT. Encoded protein: CASSTGQNTGELFF.

A few counts support this clone. The chain carries TRBV11-3 and TRBJ2-1; TRBD2 is a possible D gene (7 bases). Per the germline V gene, CDR1 is SGHNT and CDR2 is YENEEA. This CDR3 region has 16 residues. Trimming stripped 1 base from V and 2 bases from J, with 12 bases between. CDR3 amino acids: CASSLVGGAPYNEQFF. The CDR3 nucleotides read TGTGCCAGCAGCTTAGTTGGGGGGGCTCCCTACAATGAGCAGTTCTTC.

The chain employs TRBV11-3 and TRBJ1-2, with TRBD1 identical over 11 bases. After removal of 5 bases from V and 3 bases from J, the junction contained 5 bases not matched to a gene. The germline gives CDR1 SGHNT, CDR2 YENEEA. This CDR3 region has 15 residues. DNA for the CDR3: TGTGCCAGCAGCGCCCGGACAGGGGGCTACTATGGCTACACCTTC. Translation: CASSARTGGYYGYTF.